This paragraph covers one T cell receptor beta chain sequence. As yet, its antigen is unknown. This entry comes from a study of T cells in Graves' hyperthyroidism and ophthalmopathy. Findings and limits, study-wide: Appearing also in blood were most of the thyroid clonotypes expanded above 0.001. Median prediction lead before ophthalmopathy onset was 6 to 8 months with the model.

Graves' hyperthyroidism qualified as stable when ophthalmopathy did not progress within 18 months. Diagnoses rested on clinical symptoms, serum thyroxine and TRAb, thyroid ultrasound and orbital computed tomography. Regions amplified from RNA transcripts were the TCR beta CDR3 regions. The HTBI primer set drove a first-round RT-PCR of the TCR CDR3. TCRdb called the multiplex PCR reads again in MiXCR, with one record for every CDR3 protein. The sample contains more than 350,000 distinct CDR3 sequences, just under 15% of which appear only once. V lost 3 bases and J lost 5, with 8 bases in between. Germline V gene data show CDR1 as GTSNPN and CDR2 as SVGIG (reference sequence). The CDR3 is 13 residues long.

The specimen sequenced was blood. The receptor was isolated from a woman in her 30s with Graves' hyperthyroidism. This sequence joins TRBV30 and TRBJ1-6; D might be TRBD1 (5 bases). CDR3 in DNA: TGTGCCTGGAGGACAGTAAATAATTCACCCCTCCACTTT. It specifies CAWRTVNNSPLHF.